A single sample gave rise to the 17 T cell receptor beta chains below, sequenced in a study of vaccination and CD4 T cells after COVID-19. Their cognate antigens are unknown. Documented treatment: roughly 10-day PBMC culture with coronavirus spike peptide pools or control peptides (ViraFEST assay). Prior to the COVID-19 pandemic (2011-2018), the unexposed donor's CD4+ T cells were collected. At the Johns Hopkins FTIC core, DNA taken from cultured CD4+ T cells was sequenced by way of the Oncomine TCR Beta short-read assay. TCRdb processed the PCR reads anew with MiXCR; each CDR3 protein has one entry. The profile shows 7,000 to 8,500 distinct CDR3 sequences, roughly 36% of them singletons. The sequencing input was CD4+ T cells from blood, cultured in vitro. Receptor source: a human donor in good health.

The count of this clonotype is one. This chain links TRBV7-9 with TRBJ1-5, with D perhaps matching TRBD1 (5 bases). With 5 bases removed from V and 1 base from J, the gap between germline ends came to 18 bases. This CDR3 region has 17 residues. Germline V lookup: CDR1 SEHNR, CDR2 FQNEAQ (reference sequence). The CDR3 spells CASSQLVSGVSNQPQHF. The CDR3 DNA reads TGTGCCAGCAGCCAGCTCGTTTCGGGGGTAAGCAATCAGCCCCAGCATTTT.

The chain joins TRBV30 to TRBJ1-2; no firm D call. V lost 0 bases and J 1 base, leaving 6 bases between the germline ends. The germline V gene has CDR1 GTSNPN and CDR2 SVGIG (reference sequence). The CDR3 extends over 13 amino acids. DNA for the CDR3: TGTGCCTGGAGTGTAGACCTTAACTATGGCTACACCTTC. Encoded protein: CAWSVDLNYGYTF. The variable domain in full, completed from reference TRBV30 and TRBJ1-2, reads SQTIHQWPATLVQPVGSPLSLECTVEGTSNPNLYWYRQAAGRGLQLLFYSVGIGQISSEVPQNLSASRPQDRQFILSSKKLLLSDSGFYLCAWSVDLNYGYTFGSGTRLTVV.

The table lists this clonotype with a few counts. This sequence joins TRBV6-1 and TRBJ2-7, with a weak D call TRBD2 (5 bases). CDR3 size: 13 residues. V was cut by 5 bases and J by 6 bases, with 14 bases left in between. Germline V gene sequence: CDR1 MNHNS, CDR2 SASEGT. The CDR3, as DNA: TGTGCCAGCAGTCCCCAGAGAGGGAGCGAGCAGTACTTC. It codes for CASSPQRGSEQYF.

This chain links TRBV5-4 with TRBJ1-1, with 7 bases aligning to TRBD1. Germline V gives CDR1 SGHNT, CDR2 YYREEE (reference sequence). The CDR3 totals 14 residues. With 4 bases clipped from V and 4 bases from J, the junction kept 7 bases outside the gene matches. CDR3 sequence (DNA): TGTGCCAGCAGCCTCCAGGGGGGCCCCACTGAAGCTTTCTTT. It is translated as CASSLQGGPTEAFF.

The chain combines TRBV12-3 or TRBV12-4 with TRBJ1-1; D is unclear. V was cut by 4 bases and J by 3 bases, with 12 bases left in between. This CDR3 comprises 14 residues. The chain's CDR3 is CASSSLPADTEAFF. The CDR3 DNA follows: TGTGCCAGCAGTTCCCTTCCGGCGGACACTGAAGCTTTCTTT.

The chain has TRBV7-2 and TRBJ2-1, with D possibly matching TRBD2 (7 bases). Germline-derived CDR1 and CDR2 are SGHTA and FQGNSA. The CDR3 consists of 15 residues. The V gene lost 5 bases and the J gene lost 5 bases, with 16 bases spanning the gap. DNA of the CDR3: TGTGCCAGCAGCGGGGGCGGGACTAACGACAATGAGCAGTTCTTC. This gives the protein CASSGGGTNDNEQFF.

Within the sample, this clonotype is medium-sized (0.01 to 0.1%). This chain uses TRBV6-2 or TRBV6-3 with TRBJ2-3; D is possibly TRBD2 (6 bases). The V end was cut by 7 bases, the J end by 0 bases, with 14 bases between. The CDR3 runs 15 residues. CDR1 is MNHEY, CDR2 SVGEGT, per germline. CDR3 nucleotides: TGTGCCAGCACCCCGAGGGCGGGGAGCACAGATACGCAGTATTTT. Amino acids: CASTPRAGSTDTQYF.

This clonotype was counted a single time. The chain joins TRBV4-2 to TRBJ2-3; 9 nucleotides line up with TRBD2. Germline CDR1 and CDR2: LGHNA and YNFKEQ. V was clipped by 0 bases and J by 4 bases; unmatched bases: 2. The CDR3 sequence is 15 residues long. The CDR3 loop reads CASSQERGGPDTQYF. In nucleotides, the CDR3 is TGTGCCAGCAGCCAAGAGCGGGGGGGCCCAGATACGCAGTATTTT.

This clonotype was counted only a few times. The chain combines TRBV7-9 with TRBJ1-1; unclear D gene. The CDR3 consists of 14 residues. Trimming removed 1 base from V and 4 bases from J, with 10 bases in between. Germline assignment: CDR1 SEHNR and CDR2 FQNEAQ (reference sequence). The CDR3 here is CASSLEGRFTEAFF. The CDR3 DNA sequence: TGTGCCAGCAGCTTAGAAGGCAGATTCACTGAAGCTTTCTTT.

This clonotype was counted a few times. The V gene is TRBV6-4, the J gene TRBJ1-6; the D is unclear. The CDR3 covers 14 residues. The ends were cut back, 5 bases at V and 8 bases at J, with 13 bases in the middle. Germline-derived CDR1 and CDR2 are MRHNA and SNTAGT. The DNA for the CDR3 is TGTGCCAGCAGTTCCGGGCCTGGGGATTCACCCCTCCACTTT. The encoded protein is CASSSGPGDSPLHF.

This clonotype was recorded a few times. This chain joins TRBV20-1 and TRBJ1-2; no clear D gene. CDR1 is DFQATT and CDR2 is SNEGSKA in the germline V gene (reference sequence). CDR3 length equals 15 residues. V dropped 1 base and J dropped 5 bases, with 17 bases sitting between them. This chain's CDR3 is CSARGKQKGDYGYTF. For the CDR3, the DNA is TGCAGTGCTAGAGGGAAGCAAAAAGGAGATTATGGCTACACCTTC.

This clonotype appeared a few times. The V and J genes are TRBV7-9 and TRBJ2-7, with D hard to call. The ends were cut back, 6 bases at V and 5 bases at J, with 8 bases in the middle. The CDR3 totals 11 residues. Germline CDR1 reads SEHNR; CDR2 reads FQNEAQ (reference sequence). The CDR3 loop reads CASSASDEQYF. As DNA, the CDR3 is TGTGCCAGCAGTGCGTCGGACGAGCAGTACTTC. The variable domain in full, with the rest retrieved from reference TRBV7-9 and TRBJ2-7, is DTGVSQNPRHKITKRGQNVTFRCDPISEHNRLYWYRQTLGQGPEFLTYFQNEAQLEKSRLLSDRFSAERPKGSFSTLEIQRTEQGDSAMYLCASSASDEQYFGPGTRLTVT.

About this clonotype itself: This CDR3 fails to terminate in the conserved phenylalanine or tryptophan, so it likely reflects a read error. The rearrangement joins TRBV7-9 to TRBJ1-2; D ambiguous. CDR3 length: 13 residues. V was cut by 7 bases and J by 1 base, with 10 bases left in between. Germline CDR1 reads SEHNR; CDR2 reads FQNEAQ (reference sequence). CDR3: CASKGEVNYGYTS. CDR3 DNA sequence: TGTGCCAGCAAAGGAGAAGTTAACTATGGCTACACCTCC.

V usage is TRBV7-9 and J usage is TRBJ2-5; the match to TRBD2 covers 9 bases. Trimming removed 5 bases from V and 9 bases from J; junction bases left unmatched: 13. This CDR3 contains 15 residues. Germline V CDR1 and CDR2: SEHNR, FQNEAQ (reference sequence). This chain's CDR3 is CASSPRGGGGAPQYF. The CDR3 coding sequence is TGTGCCAGCAGCCCCCGGGGCGGGGGGGGCGCGCCCCAGTACTTC.

The table lists this clonotype with a count of one. This chain links TRBV29-1 with TRBJ2-7; 7 bases line up with TRBD2. Trimming at V came to 4 bases and at J to 3 bases, leaving 6 bases not matched to a gene. Per germline, CDR1 SQVTM and CDR2 ANQGSEA. There are 13 residues in the CDR3. This CDR3 is CSVVGGGIYEQYF. The DNA of the CDR3 is TGCAGCGTTGTGGGGGGAGGGATCTACGAGCAGTACTTC.

This clonotype was detected a few times. The genes are TRBV12-3 or TRBV12-4 and TRBJ1-1; D is unclear. With 2 bases removed from V and 6 bases from J, the gap between germline ends came to 7 bases. The CDR3 contains 12 residues. The CDR3, as DNA: TGTGCCAGCAGTTTATTTCCCTCTGAAGCTTTCTTT. It encodes CASSLFPSEAFF.

The rearrangement uses TRBV25-1 and TRBJ1-1, with unresolved D. The length of the CDR3 is 16 residues. CDR1 and CDR2 from the germline V gene are MGHDK and SYGVNS. Trimming shortened V by 0 bases and J by 3 bases, and 14 bases separated the two germline ends. For the CDR3, the DNA is TGTGCCAGCAGTGAATATAACGCAGGAGTGGACACTGAAGCTTTCTTT. Amino acid sequence: CASSEYNAGVDTEAFF.